Sequencing of this T cell receptor beta chain was carried out in a study of early T cells in non-severe SARS-CoV-2 infection. Study overall: Unsorted whole-blood RNA was sequenced in bulk, leaving chains unpaired.

Study-level results: VDJdb matching favored anti-spike CD8 responses, missing private and CD4 specificities.

The TCR library protocol was used to attach unique molecular identifiers. These identifiers were attached to individual cDNA molecules. TCRdb reprocessed the 5' RACE reads via MiXCR and lists one record per CDR3 protein. The sample shows some 56,000 distinct CDR3 sequences, 10% to 13% of them seen only once. The CDR3 extends over 15 amino acids. CDR1 is SGHDN and CDR2 is FVKESK in the germline V gene. Trimming stripped 4 bases from V and 4 bases from J, with 14 bases between. This clonotype has at least ten counts. Its antigen is still unknown. The sequence derives from an adult who was a healthcare worker with PCR-confirmed SARS-CoV-2 infection or an uninfected control (not recorded which). The sample was whole blood. The rearrangement joins TRBV14 to TRBJ2-1; possibly TRBD2 for D (6 bases). The CDR3: CASSPGGVFYNEQFF. The DNA of the CDR3 is TGTGCCAGCAGCCCCGGAGGGGTCTTTTACAATGAGCAGTTCTTC.